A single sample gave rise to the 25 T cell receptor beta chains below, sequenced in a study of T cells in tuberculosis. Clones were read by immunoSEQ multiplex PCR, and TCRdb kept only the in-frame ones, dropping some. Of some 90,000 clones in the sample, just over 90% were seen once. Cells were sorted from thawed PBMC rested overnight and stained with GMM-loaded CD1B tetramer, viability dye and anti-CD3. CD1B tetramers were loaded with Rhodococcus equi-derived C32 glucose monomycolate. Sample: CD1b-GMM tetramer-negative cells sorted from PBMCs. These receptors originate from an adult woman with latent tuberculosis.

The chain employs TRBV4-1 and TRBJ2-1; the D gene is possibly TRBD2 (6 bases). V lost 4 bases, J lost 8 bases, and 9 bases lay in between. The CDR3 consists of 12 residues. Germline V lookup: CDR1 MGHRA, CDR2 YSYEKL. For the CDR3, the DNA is TGCGCCAGCAGCCCCCGGGAGCATGAGCAGTTCTTC. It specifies CASSPREHEQFF.

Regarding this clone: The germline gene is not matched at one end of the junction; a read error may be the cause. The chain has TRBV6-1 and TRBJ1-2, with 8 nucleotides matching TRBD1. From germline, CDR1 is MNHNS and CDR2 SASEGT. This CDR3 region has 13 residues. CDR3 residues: CANSEETGVGYTF. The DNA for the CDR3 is TGTGCCAACAGTGAAGAGACAGGGGTAGGCTACACCTTC.

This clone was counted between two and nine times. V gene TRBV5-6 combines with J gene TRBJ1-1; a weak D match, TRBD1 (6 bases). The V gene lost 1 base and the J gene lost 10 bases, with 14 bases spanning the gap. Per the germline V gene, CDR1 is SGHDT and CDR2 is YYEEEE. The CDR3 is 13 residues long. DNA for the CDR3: TGTGCCAGCAGCTTGAATACAGGGAGGGGAGCTTTCTTT. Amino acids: CASSLNTGRGAFF.

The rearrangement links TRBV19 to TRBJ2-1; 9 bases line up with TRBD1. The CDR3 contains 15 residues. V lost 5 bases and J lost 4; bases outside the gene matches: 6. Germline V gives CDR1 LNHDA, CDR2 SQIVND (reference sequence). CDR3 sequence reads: CASSEQGAKYNEQFF. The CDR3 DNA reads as TGTGCCAGTAGTGAACAGGGGGCAAAATACAATGAGCAGTTCTTC.

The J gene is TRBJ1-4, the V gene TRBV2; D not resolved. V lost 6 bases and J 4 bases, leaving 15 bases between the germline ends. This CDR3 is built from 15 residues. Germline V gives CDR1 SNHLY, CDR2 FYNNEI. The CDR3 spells CASRELSVGNEKLFF. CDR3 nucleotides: TGTGCCAGCAGGGAGCTCTCCGTGGGTAATGAAAAACTGTTTTTT.

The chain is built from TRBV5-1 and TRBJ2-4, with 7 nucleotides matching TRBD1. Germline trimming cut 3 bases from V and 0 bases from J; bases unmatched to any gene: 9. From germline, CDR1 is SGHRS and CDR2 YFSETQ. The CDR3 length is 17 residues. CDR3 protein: CASSSQGSGVAKNIQYF. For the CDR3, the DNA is TGCGCCAGCAGCTCACAGGGGTCCGGAGTAGCCAAAAACATTCAGTACTTC.

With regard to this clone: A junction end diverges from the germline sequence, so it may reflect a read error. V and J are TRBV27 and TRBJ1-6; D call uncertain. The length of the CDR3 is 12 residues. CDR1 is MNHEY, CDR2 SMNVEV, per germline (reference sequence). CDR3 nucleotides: TGTGCCAGCAGTGCCTATAATTCCCCCCTCCACTTT. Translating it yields CASSAYNSPLHF.

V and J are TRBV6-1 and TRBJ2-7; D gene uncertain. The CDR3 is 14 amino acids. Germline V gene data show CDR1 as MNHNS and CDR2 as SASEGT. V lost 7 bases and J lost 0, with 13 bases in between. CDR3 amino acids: CASKNAGSSYEQYV. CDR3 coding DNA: TGTGCCAGCAAAAATGCAGGTTCCTCCTACGAGCAGTACGTC.

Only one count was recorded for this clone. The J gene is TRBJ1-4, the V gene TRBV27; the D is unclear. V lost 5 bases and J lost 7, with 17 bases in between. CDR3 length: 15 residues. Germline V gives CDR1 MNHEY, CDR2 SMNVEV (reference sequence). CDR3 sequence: CASSREGISGEKLFF. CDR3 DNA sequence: TGTGCCAGCAGTAGGGAGGGTATATCGGGTGAAAAACTGTTTTTT.

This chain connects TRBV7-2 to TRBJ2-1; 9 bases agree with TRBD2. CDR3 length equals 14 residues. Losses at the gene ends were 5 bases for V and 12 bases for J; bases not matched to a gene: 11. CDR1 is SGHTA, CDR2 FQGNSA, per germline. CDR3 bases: TGTGCCAGCAGCGGGGACTTGCGGGGGGGATCGCAGTTCTTC. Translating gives CASSGDLRGGSQFF.

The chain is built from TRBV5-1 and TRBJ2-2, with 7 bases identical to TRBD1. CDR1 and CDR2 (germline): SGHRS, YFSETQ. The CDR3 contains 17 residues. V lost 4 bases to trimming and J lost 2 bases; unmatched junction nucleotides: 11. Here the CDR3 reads CASSHLSRDSNTGELFF. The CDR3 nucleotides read TGCGCCAGCAGCCATCTTAGTAGGGACAGCAACACCGGGGAGCTGTTTTTT.

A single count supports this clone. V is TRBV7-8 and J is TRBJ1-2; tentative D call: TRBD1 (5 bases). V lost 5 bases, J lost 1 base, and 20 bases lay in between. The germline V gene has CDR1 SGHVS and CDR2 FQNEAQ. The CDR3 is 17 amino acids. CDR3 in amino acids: CASSAVLFQTDNYGYTF. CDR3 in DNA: TGTGCCAGCAGCGCAGTCCTCTTCCAGACAGATAACTATGGCTACACCTTC. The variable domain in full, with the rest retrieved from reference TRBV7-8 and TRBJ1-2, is GAGVSQSPRYKVAKRGQDVALRCDPISGHVSLFWYQQALGQGPEFLTYFQNEAQLDKSGLPSDRFFAERPEGSVSTLKIQRTQQEDSAVYLCASSAVLFQTDNYGYTFGSGTRLTVV.

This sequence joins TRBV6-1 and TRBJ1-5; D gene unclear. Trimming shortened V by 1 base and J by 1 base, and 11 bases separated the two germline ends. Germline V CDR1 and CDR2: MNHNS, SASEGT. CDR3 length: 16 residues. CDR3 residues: CASSEVVGHSNQPQHF. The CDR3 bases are TGTGCCAGCAGTGAAGTTGTTGGGCACAGCAATCAGCCCCAGCATTTT.

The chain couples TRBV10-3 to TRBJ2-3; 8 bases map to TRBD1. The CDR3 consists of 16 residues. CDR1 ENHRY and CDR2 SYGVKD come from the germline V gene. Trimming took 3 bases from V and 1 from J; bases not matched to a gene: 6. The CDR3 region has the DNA TGTGCCATCAGTGAAGGTAGGGGACAGGGCACAGATACGCAGTATTTT. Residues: CAISEGRGQGTDTQYF.

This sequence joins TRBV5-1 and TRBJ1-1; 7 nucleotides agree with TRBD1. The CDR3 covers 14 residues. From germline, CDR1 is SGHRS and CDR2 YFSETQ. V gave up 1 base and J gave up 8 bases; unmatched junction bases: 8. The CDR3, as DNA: TGCGCCAGCAGCTTGCTCAGACAGGGCGGAGAAGCTTTCTTT. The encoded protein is CASSLLRQGGEAFF.

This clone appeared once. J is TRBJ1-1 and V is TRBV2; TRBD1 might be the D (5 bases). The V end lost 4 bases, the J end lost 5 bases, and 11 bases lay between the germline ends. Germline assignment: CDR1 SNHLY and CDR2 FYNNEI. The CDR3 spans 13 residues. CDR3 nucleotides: TGTGCCAGCAGTGCGACAGCTCGTACTGAAGCTTTCTTT. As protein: CASSATARTEAFF. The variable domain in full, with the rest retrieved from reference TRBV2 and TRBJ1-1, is EPEVTQTPSHQVTQMGQEVILRCVPISNHLYFYWYRQILGQKVEFLVSFYNNEISEKSEIFDDQFSVERPDGSNFTLKIRSTKLEDSAMYFCASSATARTEAFFGQGTRLTVV.

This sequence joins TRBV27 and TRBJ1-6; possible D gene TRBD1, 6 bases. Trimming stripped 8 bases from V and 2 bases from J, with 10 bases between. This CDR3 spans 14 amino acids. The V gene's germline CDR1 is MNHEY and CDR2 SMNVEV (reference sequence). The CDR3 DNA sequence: TGTGCCAGCGGGGGGGCTCCCTATAATTCACCCCTCCACTTT. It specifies CASGGAPYNSPLHF.

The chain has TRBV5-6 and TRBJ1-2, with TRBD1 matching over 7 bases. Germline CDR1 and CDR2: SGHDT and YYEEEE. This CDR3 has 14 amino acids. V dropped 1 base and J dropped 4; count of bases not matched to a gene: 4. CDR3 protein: CASSLTGDGYGYTF. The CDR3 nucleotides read TGTGCCAGCAGCTTGACAGGGGACGGCTATGGCTACACCTTC.

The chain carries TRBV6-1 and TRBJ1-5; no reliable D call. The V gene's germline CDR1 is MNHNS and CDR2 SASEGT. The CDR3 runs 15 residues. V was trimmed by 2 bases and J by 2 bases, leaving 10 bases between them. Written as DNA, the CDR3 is TGTGCCAGCAGTGAATTGGGCGGGGGCAATCAGCCCCAGCATTTT. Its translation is CASSELGGGNQPQHF.

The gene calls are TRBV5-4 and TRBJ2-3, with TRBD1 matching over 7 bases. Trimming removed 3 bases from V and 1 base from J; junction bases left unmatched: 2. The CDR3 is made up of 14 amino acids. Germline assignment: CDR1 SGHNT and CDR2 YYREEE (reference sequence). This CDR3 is CASSYQGGTDTQYF. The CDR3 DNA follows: TGTGCCAGCAGCTACCAGGGGGGCACAGATACGCAGTATTTT.

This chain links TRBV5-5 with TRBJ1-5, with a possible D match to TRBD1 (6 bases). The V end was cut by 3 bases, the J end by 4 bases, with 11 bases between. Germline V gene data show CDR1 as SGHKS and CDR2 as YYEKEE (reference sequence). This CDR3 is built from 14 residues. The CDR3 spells CASSSRTVNQPQHF. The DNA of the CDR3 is TGTGCCAGCAGCTCAAGGACAGTAAATCAGCCCCAGCATTTT.

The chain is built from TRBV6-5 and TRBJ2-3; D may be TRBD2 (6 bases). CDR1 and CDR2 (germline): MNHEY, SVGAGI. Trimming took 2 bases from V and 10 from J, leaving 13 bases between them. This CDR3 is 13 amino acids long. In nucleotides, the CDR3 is TGTGCCAGCAGTTACCTGACGGGGGATCCGCAGTATTTT. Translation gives CASSYLTGDPQYF.

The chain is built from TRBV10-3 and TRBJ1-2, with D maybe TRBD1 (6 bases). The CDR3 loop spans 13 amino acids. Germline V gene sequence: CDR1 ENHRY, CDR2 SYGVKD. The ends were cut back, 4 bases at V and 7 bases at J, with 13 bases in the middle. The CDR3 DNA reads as TGTGCCATCAGTGTGGACACACAGGGTGGCTACACCTTC. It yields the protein CAISVDTQGGYTF.

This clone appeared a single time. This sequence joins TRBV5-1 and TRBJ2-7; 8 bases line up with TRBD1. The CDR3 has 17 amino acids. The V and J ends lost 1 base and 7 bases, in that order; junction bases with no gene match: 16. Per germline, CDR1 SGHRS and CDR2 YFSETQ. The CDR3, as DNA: TGCGCCAGCAGCTTGACCGGTGGGGACAGGACACGAAGGGAGCAGTACTTC. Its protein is CASSLTGGDRTRREQYF.

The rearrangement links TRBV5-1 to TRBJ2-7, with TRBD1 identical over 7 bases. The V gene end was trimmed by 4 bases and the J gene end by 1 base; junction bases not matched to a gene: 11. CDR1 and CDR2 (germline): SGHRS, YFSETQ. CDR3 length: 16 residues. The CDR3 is CASSGQGGVRSYEQYF. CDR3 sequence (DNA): TGCGCCAGCAGCGGACAAGGGGGCGTCAGGTCCTACGAGCAGTACTTC.